This T cell receptor (beta chain) was identified during a study of shared clonotypes between healthy human individuals. The study's findings and limits: Sampling used blood alone; tissue repertoires probably differ.

In the authors' methods: ImmunoSEQ junction-only sequences lacked quality scores, so their filtering differed. Data came from immunoSEQ multiplex PCR; TCRdb stores just in-frame clones and leaves some out. V, J and clone size reflect that table, while D and trimming were determined from the DNA. The profile covers about 2.5 million clones, with 85% to 95% appearing a single time and around 0.35% taken by the ten largest. Details on this clone: The antigen remains unidentified.

After removal of 5 bases from V and 2 bases from J, the junction contained 1 base not matched to a gene. Germline lookup yields CDR1 LNHDA and CDR2 SQIVND (reference sequence). This CDR3 is 14 amino acids long. The sample consisted of naive CD4+ T cells from PBMCs. Documented subset: CD45RA+ positively selected. The TCR originated in a man younger than 30 in good health. Some clones in this sample may be carry-over from other donors' samples. This sequence joins TRBV19 and TRBJ2-1; 9 bases fit TRBD2. The CDR3 reads CASSRLAAYNEQFF. As DNA, the CDR3 is TGTGCCAGTAGTCGACTAGCGGCCTACAATGAGCAGTTCTTC.